The rows below give T cell receptor beta chains drawn from one sample of a study of T-cell reconstitution after alpha-beta-depleted transplantation in children. MiXCR was run by TCRdb on the PCR reads, yielding one entry per CDR3 protein. Counted here are a few hundred thousand distinct CDR3 sequences, about an eighth occurring once; the ten biggest clones make up around 4.5%. Material: PBMCs, obtained from the stem cell graft. These receptors all stem from a human donor who donated a stem cell graft to a child with Fanconi anemia. CDR3s include the opening cysteine and the closing phenylalanine or tryptophan. The order of the fields is D gene, clone size, V gene, J gene, CDR3 protein, CDR3 DNA. The D gene is left open where the match is weak. Clone size is shown for a subset of rows, as once, few, many or a class of expanded clone.

d_gene: TRBD1; abundance: many; v_gene: TRBV5-1; j_gene: TRBJ1-1; CDR3aa: CASSRNTGGGAEAFF; CDR3nt: TGCGCCAGCAGCAGAAACACAGGGGGCGGGGCTGAAGCTTTCTTT
d_gene: NA; abundance: NA; v_gene: TRBV7-9; j_gene: TRBJ1-1; CDR3aa: CASSFEELNTEAFF; CDR3nt: TGTGCCAGCAGCTTTGAGGAGTTGAACACTGAAGCTTTCTTT
d_gene: NA; abundance: NA; v_gene: TRBV20-1; j_gene: TRBJ2-7; CDR3aa: CSASPDRDYEQYF; CDR3nt: TGCAGTGCGAGCCCGGACAGAGATTACGAGCAGTACTTC
d_gene: NA; abundance: few; v_gene: TRBV12-3/TRBV12-4; j_gene: TRBJ1-1; CDR3aa: CASSPQGFAEAFF; CDR3nt: TGTGCCAGCAGTCCCCAGGGGTTCGCTGAAGCTTTCTTT
d_gene: NA; abundance: NA; v_gene: TRBV7-7; j_gene: TRBJ2-5; CDR3aa: CASSLEAFQTQYF; CDR3nt: TGTGCCAGCAGCTTAGAGGCTTTTCAGACCCAGTACTTC
d_gene: NA; abundance: NA; v_gene: TRBV12-3/TRBV12-4; j_gene: TRBJ2-7; CDR3aa: CASSLGFYYEQYF; CDR3nt: TGTGCCAGCAGTCTTGGTTTTTACTACGAGCAGTACTTC
d_gene: TRBD1; abundance: NA; v_gene: TRBV30; j_gene: TRBJ1-3; CDR3aa: CAWSQTGSGNTIYF; CDR3nt: TGTGCCTGGAGTCAGACAGGGTCAGGAAACACCATATATTTT
d_gene: NA; abundance: few; v_gene: TRBV4-3; j_gene: TRBJ2-7; CDR3aa: CASSQDYGQQWPYEQYF; CDR3nt: TGCGCCAGCAGCCAAGATTATGGGCAGCAATGGCCATACGAGCAGTACTTC
d_gene: NA; abundance: many; v_gene: TRBV5-1; j_gene: TRBJ2-3; CDR3aa: CASSFGASTDTQYF; CDR3nt: TGTGCCAGCAGTTTCGGAGCTAGCACAGATACGCAGTATTTT
d_gene: NA; abundance: NA; v_gene: TRBV6-1; j_gene: TRBJ1-1; CDR3aa: CASSAFIGTEAFF; CDR3nt: TGTGCCAGCAGTGCCTTTATAGGGACTGAAGCTTTCTTT
d_gene: NA; abundance: many; v_gene: TRBV29-1; j_gene: TRBJ2-2; CDR3aa: CSVDVGTGELFF; CDR3nt: TGCAGCGTTGACGTGGGAACCGGGGAGCTGTTTTTT
d_gene: NA; abundance: NA; v_gene: TRBV10-2; j_gene: TRBJ2-3; CDR3aa: CASSRLSGTLVRTQYF; CDR3nt: TGCGCCAGCAGCAGACTTTCCGGGACTTTGGTAAGGACGCAGTATTTT
d_gene: NA; abundance: few; v_gene: TRBV4-2; j_gene: TRBJ1-4; CDR3aa: CASSQGPTAGTNEKLFF; CDR3nt: TGTGCCAGCAGCCAAGGCCCTACAGCGGGGACTAATGAAAAACTGTTTTTT
d_gene: TRBD1; abundance: few; v_gene: TRBV5-1; j_gene: TRBJ2-7; CDR3aa: CASRPGQGSYEQYF; CDR3nt: TGCGCCAGCAGACCGGGACAGGGGTCCTACGAGCAGTACTTC
d_gene: TRBD2; abundance: NA; v_gene: TRBV12-3/TRBV12-4; j_gene: TRBJ2-1; CDR3aa: CASSLGSSGGAGEQFF; CDR3nt: TGTGCCAGCAGTTTGGGGTCTAGCGGGGGGGCTGGGGAGCAGTTCTTC
d_gene: NA; abundance: many; v_gene: TRBV30; j_gene: TRBJ2-2; CDR3aa: CAWSPGVLTGELFF; CDR3nt: TGTGCCTGGAGTCCAGGGGTCCTGACCGGGGAGCTGTTTTTT
d_gene: NA; abundance: few; v_gene: TRBV18; j_gene: TRBJ1-1; CDR3aa: CASSPQDIMNTEAFF; CDR3nt: TGTGCCAGCTCACCACAGGACATCATGAACACTGAAGCTTTCTTT
d_gene: NA; abundance: NA; v_gene: TRBV7-9; j_gene: TRBJ1-1; CDR3aa: CASSYGDDVGNTEAFF; CDR3nt: TGTGCCAGCAGCTATGGAGACGATGTTGGGAACACTGAAGCTTTCTTT
d_gene: NA; abundance: NA; v_gene: TRBV11-2; j_gene: TRBJ2-1; CDR3aa: CASSENRYQHVNEQFF; CDR3nt: TGTGCCAGCAGCGAAAACAGGTATCAGCATGTTAATGAGCAGTTCTTC
d_gene: TRBD2; abundance: many; v_gene: TRBV20-1; j_gene: TRBJ2-3; CDR3aa: CSASAYGTSGGADTQYF; CDR3nt: TGCAGTGCCTCAGCTTACGGGACTAGCGGGGGGGCAGATACGCAGTATTTT
d_gene: NA; abundance: NA; v_gene: TRBV2; j_gene: TRBJ1-4; CDR3aa: CASSEAEELPLVYNEKLFF; CDR3nt: TGTGCCAGCAGTGAAGCCGAGGAACTTCCTCTGGTTTATAATGAAAAACTGTTTTTT
d_gene: NA; abundance: NA; v_gene: TRBV10-2; j_gene: TRBJ1-5; CDR3aa: CASSESHRDQPQHF; CDR3nt: TGCGCCAGCAGTGAGTCCCACCGAGATCAGCCCCAGCATTTT
d_gene: TRBD2; abundance: few; v_gene: TRBV7-8; j_gene: TRBJ2-1; CDR3aa: CASSPPGLAATGEQFF; CDR3nt: TGTGCCAGCAGTCCTCCGGGACTAGCGGCGACGGGTGAGCAGTTCTTC
d_gene: NA; abundance: few; v_gene: TRBV27; j_gene: TRBJ2-1; CDR3aa: CASSFSLGVNEQFF; CDR3nt: TGTGCCAGCAGTTTCAGTTTGGGGGTCAATGAGCAGTTCTTC
d_gene: NA; abundance: many; v_gene: TRBV28; j_gene: TRBJ2-2; CDR3aa: CASTPLEGIGELFF; CDR3nt: TGTGCCAGCACCCCCCTGGAGGGTATCGGGGAGCTGTTTTTT
d_gene: NA; abundance: many; v_gene: TRBV27; j_gene: TRBJ2-7; CDR3aa: CASSFGARTYEQYF; CDR3nt: TGTGCCAGCAGTTTTGGAGCCCGAACGTACGAGCAGTACTTC
d_gene: NA; abundance: few; v_gene: TRBV7-9; j_gene: TRBJ1-2; CDR3aa: CASSLEAGLYGYTF; CDR3nt: TGTGCCAGCAGCTTAGAAGCAGGGCTCTATGGCTACACCTTC
d_gene: NA; abundance: few; v_gene: TRBV19; j_gene: TRBJ2-7; CDR3aa: CASSMRSVGYEQYF; CDR3nt: TGTGCCAGTAGTATGAGGTCCGTCGGGTACGAGCAGTACTTC
d_gene: TRBD1; abundance: NA; v_gene: TRBV12-3/TRBV12-4; j_gene: TRBJ2-3; CDR3aa: CASSPEGQGIPDTQYF; CDR3nt: TGTGCCAGCAGTCCAGAGGGACAGGGGATTCCAGATACGCAGTATTTT
d_gene: NA; abundance: many; v_gene: TRBV6-1; j_gene: TRBJ1-1; CDR3aa: CASKQNTEAFF; CDR3nt: TGTGCCAGCAAACAGAACACTGAAGCTTTCTTT
d_gene: NA; abundance: many; v_gene: TRBV4-3; j_gene: TRBJ2-7; CDR3aa: CASSLKGNEQYF; CDR3nt: TGCGCCAGCAGCCTAAAGGGAAATGAGCAGTACTTC
d_gene: NA; abundance: few; v_gene: TRBV14; j_gene: TRBJ2-1; CDR3aa: CASTPLGVIGTAEQFF; CDR3nt: TGTGCCAGTACCCCCTTGGGGGTCATTGGAACCGCTGAGCAGTTCTTC
d_gene: NA; abundance: NA; v_gene: TRBV9; j_gene: TRBJ2-3; CDR3aa: CASSPRRDVTDTQYF; CDR3nt: TGTGCCAGCAGCCCCCGGCGGGACGTCACAGATACGCAGTATTTT
d_gene: NA; abundance: NA; v_gene: TRBV12-3/TRBV12-4; j_gene: TRBJ1-5; CDR3aa: CASSPLGRNSNQPQHF; CDR3nt: TGTGCCAGCAGTCCCCTGGGACGTAATAGCAATCAGCCCCAGCATTTT
d_gene: NA; abundance: few; v_gene: TRBV28; j_gene: TRBJ1-3; CDR3aa: CASSLDTTSGNTIYF; CDR3nt: TGTGCCAGCAGTTTAGACACCACCTCTGGAAACACCATATATTTT
d_gene: NA; abundance: many; v_gene: TRBV12-3/TRBV12-4; j_gene: TRBJ2-2; CDR3aa: CASSLGVGGTGELFF; CDR3nt: TGTGCCAGCAGTTTAGGGGTCGGGGGCACCGGGGAGCTGTTTTTT
d_gene: TRBD2; abundance: NA; v_gene: TRBV12-3/TRBV12-4; j_gene: TRBJ2-1; CDR3aa: CACSLYHELAGSYNEQFF; CDR3nt: TGTGCCTGCAGTTTATACCACGAACTAGCGGGCTCCTACAATGAGCAGTTCTTC
d_gene: NA; abundance: NA; v_gene: TRBV10-1; j_gene: TRBJ1-2; CDR3aa: CASSEATTHGYTF; CDR3nt: TGCGCCAGCAGTGAGGCGACCACCCACGGCTACACCTTC
d_gene: NA; abundance: NA; v_gene: TRBV20-1; j_gene: TRBJ2-2; CDR3aa: CCARAGSLAGELFF; CDR3nt: TGCTGTGCTAGGGCCGGGAGCCTCGCCGGGGAGCTGTTTTTT
d_gene: TRBD1; abundance: once; v_gene: TRBV11-2; j_gene: TRBJ2-1; CDR3aa: CASSLTGEKYNEQFF; CDR3nt: TGTGCCAGCAGTTTAACAGGGGAGAAGTACAATGAGCAGTTCTTC
d_gene: NA; abundance: NA; v_gene: TRBV20-1; j_gene: TRBJ1-5; CDR3aa: CSASGDTNQPQHF; CDR3nt: TGCAGTGCTAGCGGGGACACCAATCAGCCCCAGCATTTT
d_gene: NA; abundance: few; v_gene: TRBV12-3/TRBV12-4; j_gene: TRBJ2-2; CDR3aa: CASDNGHTGELFF; CDR3nt: TGTGCCTCAGACAATGGACACACCGGGGAGCTGTTTTTT